This is a list of T cell receptor beta chains from one sample in a study of blood T cells in healthy people across ages. From the 5' RACE reads, TCRdb called clonotypes with MiXCR, one entry per CDR3 protein. The sample holds around 900,000 distinct CDR3 sequences, more than 25% seen once. Sequenced material: blood. These receptor sequences come from a woman over 75 in good health. Each CDR3 is given with its conserved first and last residue.

14	TRBV5-1	CASSAGAEDEKLFF
14	TRBV7-2	CASSFTTADTEAFF
16	TRBV29-1	CSVEETGTANSYEQYF
16	TRBV12-3/TRBV12-4	CASSLAGGVRTDTQYF
15	TRBV19	CASSPGHTTNDGYTF
13	TRBV3-1	CASSPIPRNEQFF
16	TRBV12-3/TRBV12-4	CASSLRDRPGSETQYF
16	TRBV20-1	CSARDQRGLGWNEQFF
14	TRBV29-1	CSARDRGFGETQYF
12	TRBV20-1	CSAGPDRDGYTF
18	TRBV7-8	CASRQSRDLLGDNSPLHF
15	TRBV20-1	CSAPQRDRWSGEQYF
15	TRBV5-1	CASSLSGRENEKLFF
13	TRBV19	CASSRQGAGIQYF
18	TRBV4-1	CASSQRTAGVINYNEQFF
13	TRBV11-3	CASSLGAEYEQYF
14	TRBV6-2/TRBV6-3	CASNYRIGNSPLHF
14	TRBV6-5	CASSYSRQGYGYTF
16	TRBV5-1	CASSQTSGGASKTQYF
15	TRBV27	CASSLGRAEPETQYF
12	TRBV12-3/TRBV12-4	CATGTPNTEAFF
16	TRBV3-1	CASSQDEGAWSNEQFF
12	TRBV20-1	CSAKGSGEWQFF
14	TRBV20-1	CSASFRGWGTEAFF
16	TRBV7-2	CASRQGGGATNEKLFF
15	TRBV27	CASSLVSSGGNEQFF
12	TRBV6-2/TRBV6-3	CASSYSEDTQYF
16	TRBV6-2/TRBV6-3	CASSPYRGLELKTQYF
13	TRBV20-1	CSAPDRQNTEAFF
14	TRBV6-1	CASREGLRQETQYF
16	TRBV4-1	CASSQVWGSRRNEQFF
13	TRBV12-3/TRBV12-4	CATGTGLTDTQYF
16	TRBV7-9	CASTGGGPIVTDTQYF
14	TRBV7-9	CASSLRGGDYGYTF
16	TRBV20-1	CSARGGQGHSTDTQYF